This paragraph covers one T cell receptor (beta chain) sequence. What it binds is not known. This specimen comes from a study of human thymus T cells. Overall study results and limits: Thymic as well as blood repertoires seemed to favor certain V and J genes unevenly. Related research has reported that thymic repertoires overlap highly among unrelated individuals.

Trimming took off 6 bases at V and 8 bases at J, with 14 bases between the two ends. CDR3 length: 13 amino acids. Germline loops: CDR1 MDHEN, CDR2 SYDVKM. Obtained as resections during corrective heart surgery, the thymus tissue was then studied. Samples came from healthy Finnish infants during open corrective cardiac surgery. Assay used: immunoSEQ multiplex PCR; TCRdb lists only in-frame clones, some missing. The table lists 100,000 to 150,000 clones, 90% to 95% of them singletons. This chain joins TRBV28 and TRBJ1-5; D remains ambiguous. The receptor's source is a boy under three years old with a congenital heart defect but otherwise immunologically healthy. Sequencing input: thymus tissue. This CDR3 is CASSSAHTEPQHF. DNA of the CDR3: TGTGCCAGCAGCTCGGCCCATACCGAGCCCCAGCATTTT.